This TCR beta chain was retrieved from a study of blood T cell repertoires in COVID-19. Study-wide background: Acute-phase and convalescent COVID-19 samples originated in the United States, Italy and Spain. The cDNA or gDNA used as material had been derived from T cells, B-cell-depleted T cells, or PBMCs.

There are 14 residues in the CDR3. Germline lookup yields CDR1 SGHVS and CDR2 FQNEAQ. The germline V and J ends were trimmed by 4 bases and 1 base, with 10 bases remaining between them. Study processing details: From reference gene primer amplification, estimates of nucleated cell counts were derived. The data were produced by immunoSEQ multiplex PCR, yet TCRdb's version contains in-frame clones alone and is incomplete. V, J and clone size reflect that table, while D and trimming were determined from the DNA. Among 150,000 to 200,000 clones listed, over 75% were seen once. The chain carries TRBV7-8 and TRBJ1-1, with D tentatively TRBD1 (6 bases). The receptor was isolated from an older woman with acute or convalescent COVID-19. Sequencing input: peripheral blood. The CDR3 sequence: CASSSQGANTEAFF. CDR3 bases: TGTGCCAGCAGCTCACAGGGCGCGAACACTGAAGCTTTCTTT. Combining the CDR3 with reference TRBV7-8 and TRBJ1-1 gives the whole variable domain GAGVSQSPRYKVAKRGQDVALRCDPISGHVSLFWYQQALGQGPEFLTYFQNEAQLDKSGLPSDRFFAERPEGSVSTLKIQRTQQEDSAVYLCASSSQGANTEAFFGQGTRLTVV.